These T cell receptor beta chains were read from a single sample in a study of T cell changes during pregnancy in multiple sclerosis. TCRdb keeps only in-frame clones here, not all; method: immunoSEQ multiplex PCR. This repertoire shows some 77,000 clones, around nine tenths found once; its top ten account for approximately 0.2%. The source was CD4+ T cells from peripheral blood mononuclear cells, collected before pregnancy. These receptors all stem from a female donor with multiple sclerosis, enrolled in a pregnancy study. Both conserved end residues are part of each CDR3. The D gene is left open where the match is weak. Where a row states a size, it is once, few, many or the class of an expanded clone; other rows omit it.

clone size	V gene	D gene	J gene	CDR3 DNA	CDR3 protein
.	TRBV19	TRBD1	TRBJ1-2	TGTGCCAGTAGTATGGTTGCAGGGGGCGACTATGGCTACACCTTC	CASSMVAGGDYGYTF
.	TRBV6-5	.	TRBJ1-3	TGTGCCAGCAGCCCTACAGGTCATGGAAACACCATATATTTT	CASSPTGHGNTIYF
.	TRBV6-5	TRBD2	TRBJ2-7	TGTGCCAGCAGTTACTTCGGACTAGCGGGACAATACGAGCAGTACTTC	CASSYFGLAGQYEQYF
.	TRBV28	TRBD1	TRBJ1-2	TGTGCCAGTTCCCCGGGACAGGGAAGAAGCTACACCTTC	CASSPGQGRSYTF
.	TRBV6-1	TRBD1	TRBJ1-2	TGTGCCAGCAGTGAACGTGGGACAGGAGGGGTCTATGGCTACACCTTC	CASSERGTGGVYGYTF
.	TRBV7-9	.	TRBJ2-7	TGTGCCAGCAGCTTAGTAGCGGGGACAGTTGCCTACGAGCAGTACTTC	CASSLVAGTVAYEQYF
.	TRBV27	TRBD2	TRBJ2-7	TGTGCCAGCAGTTTATCGGGGGTGTGGGGAAGCGGGAGTCCCTACGAGCAGTACTTC	CASSLSGVWGSGSPYEQYF
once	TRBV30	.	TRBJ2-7	TGTGCCTGGAGACGGGGGGGACAGGGAGACTACGAGCAGTACTTC	CAWRRGGQGDYEQYF
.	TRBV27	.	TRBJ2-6	TGTGCCAGCAGTTTGTCTCGTCCGGGGGCCAACGTCCTGACTTTC	CASSLSRPGANVLTF
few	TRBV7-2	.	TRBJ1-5	TGTGCCAGCAGCTTATGGACAGATCAGCCCCAGCATTTT	CASSLWTDQPQHF
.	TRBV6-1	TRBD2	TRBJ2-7	TGTGCCAGCACTAGGCGGGAGGGCTACGAGCAGTACTTC	CASTRREGYEQYF
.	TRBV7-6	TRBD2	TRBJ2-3	TGTGCCAGCAGCCCACTGGGACTAGCTCCCACAGATACGCAGTATTTT	CASSPLGLAPTDTQYF
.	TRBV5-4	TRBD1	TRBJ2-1	TGTGCCAGCAGTCCCCGGGACAGTTACAATGAGCAGTTCTTC	CASSPRDSYNEQFF
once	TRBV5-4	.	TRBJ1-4	TGTGCCAGCAGCTTACAGTCTGAAAAACTGTTTTTT	CASSLQSEKLFF
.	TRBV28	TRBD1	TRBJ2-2	TGTGCCAGCAGCCCGTCGGACAGGTACACCGGGGAGCTGTTTTTT	CASSPSDRYTGELFF
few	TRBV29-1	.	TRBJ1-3	TGCAGCGTAACGGGACTCTCTGGAAACACCATATATTTT	CSVTGLSGNTIYF
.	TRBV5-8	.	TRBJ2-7	TGTGCCAGCAGCTCCCGAACACACGAGCAGTACTTC	CASSSRTHEQYF
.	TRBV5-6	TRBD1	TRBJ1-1	TGTGCCAGCAGCTTGACAGGGGGCAGGTACACTGAAGCTTTCTTT	CASSLTGGRYTEAFF
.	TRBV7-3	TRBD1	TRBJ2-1	TGTGCCAGCAGCTTCACCGCCGGACAGGGTAAGAATGAGCAGTTCTTC	CASSFTAGQGKNEQFF
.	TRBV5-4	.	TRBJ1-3	TGTGCCAGCAGCTTGAGGACATCGTCTGGAAACACCATATATTTT	CASSLRTSSGNTIYF
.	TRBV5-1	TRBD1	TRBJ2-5	TGCGCCAGCAGCTTGGGGCGACAGGGGAGAGAGGCCCAGTACTTC	CASSLGRQGREAQYF
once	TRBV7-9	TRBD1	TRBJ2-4	TGTGCCAGCAGCTTAGGTCAGGGGGCTGCCAAAAACATTCAGTACTTC	CASSLGQGAAKNIQYF
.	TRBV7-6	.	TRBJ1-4	TGTGCCAGCAGCCAGAGGCCAGGGTACGAAAAACTGTTTTTT	CASSQRPGYEKLFF
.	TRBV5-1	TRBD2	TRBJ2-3	TGCGCCAGCAGCTTGGCGGGACTAGGTCTTCTCACAGATACGCAGTATTTT	CASSLAGLGLLTDTQYF